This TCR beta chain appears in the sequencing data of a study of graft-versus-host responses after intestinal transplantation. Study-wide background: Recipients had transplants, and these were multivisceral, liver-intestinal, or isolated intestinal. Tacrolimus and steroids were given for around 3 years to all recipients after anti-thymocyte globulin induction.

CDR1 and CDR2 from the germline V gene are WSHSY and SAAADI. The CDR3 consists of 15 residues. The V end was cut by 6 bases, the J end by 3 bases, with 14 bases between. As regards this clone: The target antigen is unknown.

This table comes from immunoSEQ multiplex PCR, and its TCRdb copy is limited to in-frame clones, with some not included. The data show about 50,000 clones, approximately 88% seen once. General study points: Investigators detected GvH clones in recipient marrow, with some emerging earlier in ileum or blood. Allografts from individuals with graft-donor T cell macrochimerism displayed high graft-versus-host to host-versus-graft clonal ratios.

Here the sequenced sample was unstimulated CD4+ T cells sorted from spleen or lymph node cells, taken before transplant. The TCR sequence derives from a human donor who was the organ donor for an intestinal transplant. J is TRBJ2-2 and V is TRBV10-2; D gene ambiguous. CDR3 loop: CASRSFAAHTGELFF. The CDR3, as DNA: TGCGCCAGCAGATCGTTTGCGGCCCACACCGGGGAGCTGTTTTTT.